A selection of T cell receptor beta chains follows, all from one sample in a study of beta chain features in type 1 diabetes. Generated by immunoSEQ multiplex PCR, the TCRdb table keeps only in-frame clones and is missing some. The data show about 410,000 clones, around 13% seen once. The sample taken for sequencing was naive CD4+ T cells from blood. The receptors derive from a man aged 25 to 40 in good health. Both conserved end residues are part of each CDR3. A D gene is named only where the DNA matches it firmly. A row's size may be missing; if present it is once, few, many or a size class.

abundance: .
v_gene: TRBV30
d_gene: .
j_gene: TRBJ2-1
CDR3nt: TGTGCCTCCTCCCCCGACAGCTCCTACAATGAGCAGTTCTTC
CDR3aa: CASSPDSSYNEQFF

abundance: few
v_gene: TRBV23-1
d_gene: TRBD2
j_gene: TRBJ2-1
CDR3nt: TGCGCCAGCAGTACGCTAGCGGGAGCAGCCTCATATGAGCAGTTCTTC
CDR3aa: CASSTLAGAASYEQFF

abundance: .
v_gene: TRBV9
d_gene: TRBD2
j_gene: TRBJ2-2
CDR3nt: TGTGCCAGCAGCGTAGACGGGAGGACCGGGGAGCTGTTTTTT
CDR3aa: CASSVDGRTGELFF

abundance: .
v_gene: TRBV7-2
d_gene: TRBD2
j_gene: TRBJ2-3
CDR3nt: TGTGCCAGCAGCTTCCAGCGGGGTCCGGATACGCAGTATTTT
CDR3aa: CASSFQRGPDTQYF

abundance: .
v_gene: TRBV25-1
d_gene: TRBD2
j_gene: TRBJ2-4
CDR3nt: TGTGCCAGCACCAACCTAGCGGGAGCGGTTCAGTACTTC
CDR3aa: CASTNLAGAVQYF

abundance: few
v_gene: TRBV20-1
d_gene: .
j_gene: TRBJ2-3
CDR3nt: TGCAGTGCTACCAGCACAGATACGCAGTATTTT
CDR3aa: CSATSTDTQYF

abundance: .
v_gene: TRBV27
d_gene: .
j_gene: TRBJ2-5
CDR3nt: TGTGCCAGCAGTTTTAGAGGGGTCAGGGAGACCCAGTACTTC
CDR3aa: CASSFRGVRETQYF

abundance: .
v_gene: TRBV29-1
d_gene: TRBD2
j_gene: TRBJ2-3
CDR3nt: TGCAGCGTCGCCGGGGGGGTAGATACGCAGTATTTT
CDR3aa: CSVAGGVDTQYF

abundance: few
v_gene: TRBV30
d_gene: TRBD1
j_gene: TRBJ2-5
CDR3nt: TGTGCCTGGAGGGGAAAAGGGGGCTGGGAGACCCAGTACTTC
CDR3aa: CAWRGKGGWETQYF

abundance: few
v_gene: TRBV30
d_gene: .
j_gene: TRBJ1-1
CDR3nt: TGTGCCTGGAGTTTTAGTATGAACACTGAAGCTTTCTTT
CDR3aa: CAWSFSMNTEAFF

abundance: few
v_gene: TRBV18
d_gene: TRBD1
j_gene: TRBJ1-6
CDR3nt: TGTGCCAGCTCACCTGACAGGGCCCATAATTCACCCCTCCACTTT
CDR3aa: CASSPDRAHNSPLHF

abundance: .
v_gene: TRBV29-1
d_gene: TRBD1
j_gene: TRBJ1-1
CDR3nt: TGCAGCATGACAGGGTTCGGCACTGAAGCTTTCTTT
CDR3aa: CSMTGFGTEAFF

abundance: few
v_gene: TRBV6-6
d_gene: .
j_gene: TRBJ1-4
CDR3nt: TGTGCCAGCAGTTACAGGGTTGGGGAAAAACTGTTTTTT
CDR3aa: CASSYRVGEKLFF

abundance: once
v_gene: TRBV5-1
d_gene: TRBD2
j_gene: TRBJ2-1
CDR3nt: TGCGCCAGCAGCTCCAAACTAGCGGGAGGTTACAATGAGCAGTTCTTC
CDR3aa: CASSSKLAGGYNEQFF

abundance: .
v_gene: TRBV7-2
d_gene: .
j_gene: TRBJ2-5
CDR3nt: TGTGCCAGCAGCTTAGTCGCAGTGAGGCTGGAGGGAGAGACCCAGTACTTC
CDR3aa: CASSLVAVRLEGETQYF

abundance: .
v_gene: TRBV30
d_gene: TRBD1
j_gene: TRBJ1-4
CDR3nt: TGTGCCTGGAGTGTATGGGGACAGGGCCGGCAAAAACTGTTTTTT
CDR3aa: CAWSVWGQGRQKLFF

abundance: few
v_gene: TRBV9
d_gene: .
j_gene: TRBJ2-5
CDR3nt: TGTGCCAGCAGCGGGTTACAGGGAGGGGAGACCCAGTACTTC
CDR3aa: CASSGLQGGETQYF

abundance: .
v_gene: TRBV28
d_gene: .
j_gene: TRBJ2-4
CDR3nt: TGTGCCAGCAGCCGCACTCCTACCAAAAACATTCAGTACTTC
CDR3aa: CASSRTPTKNIQYF

abundance: .
v_gene: TRBV6-5
d_gene: .
j_gene: TRBJ2-3
CDR3nt: TGTGCCAGCAGTAACTCGGGAATTCAGGGGAATACGCAGTATTTT
CDR3aa: CASSNSGIQGNTQYF

abundance: .
v_gene: TRBV5-4
d_gene: .
j_gene: TRBJ2-1
CDR3nt: TGTGCCAGCAGCGTAGGAACGGGTGAGCAGTTCTTC
CDR3aa: CASSVGTGEQFF

abundance: few
v_gene: TRBV20-1
d_gene: .
j_gene: TRBJ2-7
CDR3nt: TGCAGTGCTAGAGGAGTAGCCGAGCAGTACTTC
CDR3aa: CSARGVAEQYF

abundance: .
v_gene: TRBV9
d_gene: .
j_gene: TRBJ1-1
CDR3nt: TGTGCCAGCAGCGTCCGGGACACCCTGAACACTGAAGCTTTCTTT
CDR3aa: CASSVRDTLNTEAFF

abundance: .
v_gene: TRBV25-1
d_gene: .
j_gene: TRBJ2-2
CDR3nt: TGTGCCAGCAGTGATCTAGACAGGCGGAGCGGGGAGCTGTTTTTT
CDR3aa: CASSDLDRRSGELFF

abundance: few
v_gene: TRBV30
d_gene: TRBD1
j_gene: TRBJ1-1
CDR3nt: TGTGCCTGGAGGGGACAGGGGTACACTGAAGCTTTCTTT
CDR3aa: CAWRGQGYTEAFF

abundance: few
v_gene: TRBV5-1
d_gene: .
j_gene: TRBJ2-1
CDR3nt: TGCGCCAGCAGCCCACCGCAGAGCTACAATGAGCAGTTCTTC
CDR3aa: CASSPPQSYNEQFF

abundance: few
v_gene: TRBV13
d_gene: TRBD2
j_gene: TRBJ2-1
CDR3nt: TGTGCCAGCAGCGCCCGACTAGCGCGAAATTCCTACAATGAGCAGTTCTTC
CDR3aa: CASSARLARNSYNEQFF

abundance: few
v_gene: TRBV7-6
d_gene: TRBD1
j_gene: TRBJ2-3
CDR3nt: TGTGCCAGCAGCTCATCGGGACAGGCGACAGATACGCAGTATTTT
CDR3aa: CASSSSGQATDTQYF

abundance: few
v_gene: TRBV4-1
d_gene: .
j_gene: TRBJ1-6
CDR3nt: TGCGCCAGCAGCCAAGATCTTCCAGGGAGCTCCTATAATTCACCCCTCCACTTT
CDR3aa: CASSQDLPGSSYNSPLHF

abundance: few
v_gene: TRBV4-1
d_gene: TRBD1
j_gene: TRBJ2-7
CDR3nt: TGCGCCAGCAGCCGGCCGGACAGGGAGATTTACGAGCAGTACTTC
CDR3aa: CASSRPDREIYEQYF